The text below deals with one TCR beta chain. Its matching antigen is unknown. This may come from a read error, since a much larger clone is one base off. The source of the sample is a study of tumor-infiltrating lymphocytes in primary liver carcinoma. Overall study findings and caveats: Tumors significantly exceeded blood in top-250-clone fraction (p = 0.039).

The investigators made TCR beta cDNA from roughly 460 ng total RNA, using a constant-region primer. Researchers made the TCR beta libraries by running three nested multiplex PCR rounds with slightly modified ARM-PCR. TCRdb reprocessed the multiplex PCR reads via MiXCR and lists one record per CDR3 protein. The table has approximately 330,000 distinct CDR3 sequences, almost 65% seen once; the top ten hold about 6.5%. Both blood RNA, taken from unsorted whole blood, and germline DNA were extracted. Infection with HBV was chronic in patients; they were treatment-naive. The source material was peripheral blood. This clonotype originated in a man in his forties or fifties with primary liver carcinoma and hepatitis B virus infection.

Here the CDR3 reads CTSSRGQNYGYTF. The CDR3 coding sequence is TGTACCAGCAGCCGCGGGCAGAACTATGGCTACACCTTC. This sequence joins TRBV5-5 and TRBJ1-2; D unclear. Germline lookup yields CDR1 SGHKS and CDR2 YYEKEE (reference sequence). The CDR3 length is 13 residues.